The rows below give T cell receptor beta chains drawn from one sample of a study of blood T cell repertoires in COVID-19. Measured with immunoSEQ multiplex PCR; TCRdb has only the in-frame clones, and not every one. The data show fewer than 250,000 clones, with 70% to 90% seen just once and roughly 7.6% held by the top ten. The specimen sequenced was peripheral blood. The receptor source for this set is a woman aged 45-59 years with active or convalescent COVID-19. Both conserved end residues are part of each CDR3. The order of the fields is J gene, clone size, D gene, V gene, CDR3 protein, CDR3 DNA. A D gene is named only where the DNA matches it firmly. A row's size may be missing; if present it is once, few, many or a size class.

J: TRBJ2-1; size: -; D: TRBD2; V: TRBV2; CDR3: CASSPDAGTSTNEQFF; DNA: TGTGCCAGCAGTCCCGACGCCGGGACTAGTACCAATGAGCAGTTCTTC
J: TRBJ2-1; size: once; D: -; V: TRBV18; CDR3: CASSIRGAGGNEQFF; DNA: TGTGCCAGCTCGATTCGGGGGGCCGGTGGTAATGAGCAGTTCTTC
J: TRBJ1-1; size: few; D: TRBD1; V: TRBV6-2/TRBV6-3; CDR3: CASSYLRGDTEAFF; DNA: TGTGCCAGCAGTTACCTCAGGGGGGACACTGAAGCTTTCTTT
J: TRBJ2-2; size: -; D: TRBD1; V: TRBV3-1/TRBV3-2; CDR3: CASSATGGLTGELFF; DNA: TGTGCCAGCAGCGCCACAGGGGGCTTAACCGGGGAGCTGTTTTTT
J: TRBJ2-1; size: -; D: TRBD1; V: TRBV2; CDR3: CASISDRGSPSGQFF; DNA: TGTGCCAGCATTTCGGACAGGGGAAGTCCGAGTGGGCAGTTCTTC
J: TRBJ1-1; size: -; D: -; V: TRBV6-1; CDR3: CASSERVNTEAFF; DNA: TGTGCCAGCAGTGAAAGAGTAAACACTGAAGCTTTCTTT
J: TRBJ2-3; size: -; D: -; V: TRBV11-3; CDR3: CASSPGGDTQYF; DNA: TGTGCCAGCAGCCCCGGCGGAGATACGCAGTATTTT
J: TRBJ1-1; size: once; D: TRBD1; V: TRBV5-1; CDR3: CASSLAEGQGNTEAFF; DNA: TGCGCCAGCAGCTTGGCCGAAGGACAGGGGAACACTGAAGCTTTCTTT
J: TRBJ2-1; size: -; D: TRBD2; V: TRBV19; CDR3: CASSRGGNANEQFF; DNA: TGTGCCAGTAGTCGGGGGGGGAACGCCAATGAGCAGTTCTTC
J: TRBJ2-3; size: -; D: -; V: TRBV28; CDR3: CASSPGPRAGTDTQYF; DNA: TGTGCCAGCAGCCCCGGCCCCAGGGCGGGCACAGATACGCAGTATTTT
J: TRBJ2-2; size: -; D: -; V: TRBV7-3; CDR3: CASSLNTGPNTGELFF; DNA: TGTGCCAGCAGCTTAAATACTGGGCCGAACACCGGGGAGCTGTTTTTT
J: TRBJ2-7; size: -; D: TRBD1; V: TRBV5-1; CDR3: CASSLDRGLSF; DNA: TGCGCCAGCAGCTTGGACAGGGGGCTTTCGTTC
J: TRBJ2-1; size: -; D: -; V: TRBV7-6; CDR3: CASSRGLDHKQFF; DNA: TGTGCCAGCAGTCGCGGTTTAGATCATAAGCAGTTCTTC
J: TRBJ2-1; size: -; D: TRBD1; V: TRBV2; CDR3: CASRETGVDEQFF; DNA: TGTGCCAGCAGAGAAACAGGGGTCGATGAGCAGTTCTTC
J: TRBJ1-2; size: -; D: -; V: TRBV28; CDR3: CASSFGGLSYGYTF; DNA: TGTGCCAGCAGTTTTGGGGGCTTAAGCTATGGCTACACCTTC
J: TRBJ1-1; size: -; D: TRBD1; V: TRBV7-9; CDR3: CASSWTGRNTEAFF; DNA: TGTGCCAGCAGCTGGACAGGGCGGAACACTGAAGCTTTCTTT
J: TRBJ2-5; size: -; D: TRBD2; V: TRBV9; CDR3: CASSVVTAGGMATQYF; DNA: TGTGCCAGCAGCGTAGTTACCGCGGGAGGAATGGCGACCCAGTACTTC
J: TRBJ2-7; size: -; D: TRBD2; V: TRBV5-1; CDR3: CASSLASGTSAEQYF; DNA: TGCGCCAGCAGCTTGGCGTCGGGGACTAGCGCCGAGCAGTACTTC
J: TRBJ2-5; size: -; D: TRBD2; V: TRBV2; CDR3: CASSESASGSETQYF; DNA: TGTGCCAGCAGTGAGTCGGCTAGCGGGAGTGAGACCCAGTACTTC
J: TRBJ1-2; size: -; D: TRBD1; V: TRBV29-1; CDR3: CSVVRQGEYGYTF; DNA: TGCAGCGTTGTTAGACAGGGGGAGTATGGCTACACCTTC
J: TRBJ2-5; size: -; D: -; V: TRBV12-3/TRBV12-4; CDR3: CASSLVRETQYF; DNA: TGTGCCAGCAGTTTAGTTCGGGAGACCCAGTACTTC
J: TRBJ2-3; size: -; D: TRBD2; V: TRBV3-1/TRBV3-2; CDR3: CASSQLLAGGPGDTQYF; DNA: TGTGCCAGCAGCCAGCTCTTAGCGGGAGGGCCGGGAGATACGCAGTATTTT
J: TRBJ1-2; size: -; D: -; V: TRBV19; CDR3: CASSIIPGLSSPGYTF; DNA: TGTGCCAGTAGTATAATCCCGGGACTCTCATCCCCTGGCTACACCTTC
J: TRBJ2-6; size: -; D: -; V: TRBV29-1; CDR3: CSVVATGANVLTF; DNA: TGCAGCGTCGTCGCGACTGGGGCCAACGTCCTGACTTTC
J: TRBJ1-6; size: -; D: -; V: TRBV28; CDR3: CASKIRGSSNSPLHF; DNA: TGTGCCAGCAAAATCAGGGGATCCTCCAATTCACCCCTCCACTTT
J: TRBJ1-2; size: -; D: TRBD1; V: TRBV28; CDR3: CASKDRAMTGYTF; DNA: TGTGCCAGCAAGGACAGGGCAATGACGGGCTACACCTTC
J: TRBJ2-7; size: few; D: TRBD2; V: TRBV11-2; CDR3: CASSTSPTRLAGGLYEQYF; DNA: TGTGCCAGCAGCACAAGTCCGACTCGACTAGCGGGAGGTCTCTACGAGCAGTACTTC
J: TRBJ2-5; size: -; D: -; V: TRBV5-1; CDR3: CASSWLAETQYF; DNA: TGCGCCAGCAGCTGGTTAGCAGAGACCCAGTACTTC
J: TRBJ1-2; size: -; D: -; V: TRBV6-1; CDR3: CASSESGSGYTF; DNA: TGTGCCAGCAGTGAGAGCGGTAGCGGCTACACCTTC
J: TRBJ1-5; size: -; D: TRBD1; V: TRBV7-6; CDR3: CASSLQSGGNQPQHF; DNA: TGTGCCAGCAGCTTACAGTCAGGGGGGAATCAGCCCCAGCATTTT
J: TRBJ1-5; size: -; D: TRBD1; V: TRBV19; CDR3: CASTARTGPSYSNQPQHF; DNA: TGTGCCAGTACCGCTAGGACAGGCCCCTCATATAGCAATCAGCCCCAGCATTTT
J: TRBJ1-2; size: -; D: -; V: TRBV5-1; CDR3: CASSLQPQDNYGYTF; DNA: TGCGCCAGCAGCTTGCAACCACAGGATAACTATGGCTACACCTTC
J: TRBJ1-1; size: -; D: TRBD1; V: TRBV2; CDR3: CASSPQGAVTEAFF; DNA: TGTGCCAGCAGCCCACAGGGGGCGGTAACTGAAGCTTTCTTT
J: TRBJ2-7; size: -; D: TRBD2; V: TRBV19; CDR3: CASAPRTSAYEQYF; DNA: TGTGCCAGCGCCCCCCGGACTAGCGCCTACGAGCAGTACTTC
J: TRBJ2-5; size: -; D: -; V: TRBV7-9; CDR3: CASSLGLGSVIWQETQYF; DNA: TGTGCCAGCAGCTTAGGATTGGGGAGCGTTATCTGGCAAGAGACCCAGTACTTC
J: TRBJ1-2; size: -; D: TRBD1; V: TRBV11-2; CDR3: CASSFLTGQGSDGYTF; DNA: TGTGCCAGCAGTTTCCTGACGGGACAGGGTTCAGATGGCTACACCTTC
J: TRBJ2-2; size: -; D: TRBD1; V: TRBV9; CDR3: CASSVTGSGELFF; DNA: TGTGCCAGCAGCGTGACAGGGTCCGGGGAGCTGTTTTTT
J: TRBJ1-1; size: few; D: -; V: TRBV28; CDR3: CASSLQSAEAFF; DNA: TGTGCCAGCAGTTTACAAAGCGCTGAAGCTTTCTTT
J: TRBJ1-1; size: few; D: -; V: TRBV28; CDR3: CASSLLGGTEAFF; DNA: TGTGCCAGCAGCCTTTTGGGGGGCACTGAAGCTTTCTTT
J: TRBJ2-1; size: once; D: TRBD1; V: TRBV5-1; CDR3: CASSSDRGHYNEQFF; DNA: TGCGCCAGCAGTTCGGACAGGGGGCACTACAATGAGCAGTTCTTC
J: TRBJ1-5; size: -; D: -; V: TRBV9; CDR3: CASSVDSYNQPQHF; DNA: TGTGCCAGCAGCGTAGACAGTTACAATCAGCCCCAGCATTTT